The 25 T cell receptor beta chains below all came from one sample that was sequenced in a study of T cells in Graves' hyperthyroidism and ophthalmopathy. The TCR beta CDR3 regions underwent amplification using RNA transcripts as the source. During a first-round RT-PCR of the TCR CDR3, the HTBI primer set was used. TCRdb independently ran MiXCR on the multiplex PCR reads; one entry per CDR3 protein. The data hold hundreds of thousands of distinct CDR3 sequences, with approximately 15% observed a single time. The sequenced material came from blood. These receptors all stem from a woman aged 18-29 years with Graves' hyperthyroidism.

The chain recombines TRBV4-1 with TRBJ1-1, with D unresolved. With 1 base removed from V and 1 base from J, the gap between germline ends came to 16 bases. The CDR3 spans 17 residues. CDR1 and CDR2 from the germline V gene are MGHRA and YSYEKL. CDR3 protein: CASSQVDGPNGNTEAFF. DNA for the CDR3: TGCGCCAGCAGCCAAGTTGACGGTCCGAATGGGAACACTGAAGCTTTCTTT.

This clonotype was found many times. The chain links TRBV2 to TRBJ1-5; 7 bases are a match to TRBD1. CDR1 and CDR2 from the germline V gene are SNHLY and FYNNEI. Unmatched junction bases numbered 10, after V lost 8 bases and J lost 3 bases. This CDR3 is 15 amino acids long. The CDR3 reads CASRSTTGNNQPQHF. In DNA, the CDR3 is TGTGCCAGCCGATCCACGACAGGGAACAATCAGCCCCAGCATTTT.

The J gene is TRBJ2-3, the V gene TRBV20-1; D possibly uses TRBD1 or TRBD2 (5 bases each). Per the germline V gene, CDR1 is DFQATT and CDR2 is SNEGSKA (reference sequence). The CDR3 loop spans 21 amino acids. Deletions cut 0 bases from V and 1 base from J, with 29 bases between. The CDR3 DNA reads TGCAGTGCTAGAGACCAATTTCGACAGACTATGACCGTTTGGGGCACAGATACGCAGTATTTT. It translates to CSARDQFRQTMTVWGTDTQYF.

This clonotype was counted many times. V and J are TRBV3-1 and TRBJ1-2; 7 nucleotides line up with TRBD1. The CDR3 consists of 13 residues. J gave up 7 bases and V 4 bases, and 6 bases lay outside the gene matches. Germline V gene data show CDR1 as LGHDT and CDR2 as YNNKEL (reference sequence). The CDR3 sequence is CASSLNRGGGYTF. Here the CDR3 DNA reads TGTGCCAGCAGCCTTAACAGGGGTGGTGGCTACACCTTC.

This clonotype was seen a handful of times. The chain carries TRBV6-2 or TRBV6-3 and TRBJ2-5; 9 bases align to TRBD2. CDR3 size: 16 residues. With V trimmed by 2 bases and J by 1 base, 5 bases remained unmatched. Looked up from germline, CDR1 is MNHEY and CDR2 is SVGEGT. CDR3 loop: CASSYVSGRPQETQYF. The CDR3 DNA is TGTGCCAGCAGTTACGTCAGCGGGAGGCCCCAAGAGACCCAGTACTTC.

The table lists this clonotype with a few counts. The chain uses TRBV24-1 and TRBJ2-1; a possible D gene is TRBD2 (5 bases). The CDR3 extends over 14 amino acids. Germline V CDR1 and CDR2: KGHDR, SFDVKD. The V end lost 3 bases, the J end lost 4 bases, and 9 bases lay between the germline ends. For the CDR3, the DNA is TGTGCCACCAGTGATGGACGGAGGTACAATGAGCAGTTCTTC. Translating gives CATSDGRRYNEQFF.

The chain employs TRBV19 and TRBJ2-3; 10 positions agree with TRBD2. With 1 base clipped from V and 4 bases from J, the junction kept 11 bases outside the gene matches. CDR3 length equals 18 residues. Germline V CDR1 and CDR2: LNHDA, SQIVND (reference sequence). Here the CDR3 reads CASSIGILAGARPDTQYF. The CDR3 nucleotides read TGTGCCAGTAGTATAGGGATTCTAGCGGGAGCTCGACCAGATACGCAGTATTTT.

The rearrangement uses TRBV7-6 and TRBJ2-7, with 12 bases aligning to TRBD2. After removal of 6 bases from V and 5 bases from J, the junction contained 5 bases not matched to a gene. CDR1 and CDR2 (germline): SGHVS, FNYEAQ. The CDR3 extends over 14 amino acids. Written as DNA, the CDR3 is TGTGCCAGCAGTCCCCGGACTAGCGGGAACGAGCAGTACTTC. It specifies CASSPRTSGNEQYF.

This clonotype was seen at least ten times. This sequence joins TRBV28 and TRBJ2-5; TRBD2 agrees at 7 bases. The trim removed 2 bases at V and 6 bases at J, leaving 6 bases unmatched. This CDR3 spans 14 amino acids. Germline V gives CDR1 MDHEN, CDR2 SYDVKM. The chain's CDR3 is CASSLVGGRKTQYF. For the CDR3, the DNA is TGTGCCAGCAGTTTAGTGGGGGGGAGGAAGACCCAGTACTTC.

This clonotype was recorded many times. The rearrangement links TRBV12-3 or TRBV12-4 to TRBJ2-2; TRBD1 agrees at 8 bases. With V trimmed by 4 bases and J by 5 bases, 3 bases remained unmatched. This CDR3 is 14 amino acids long. CDR3 DNA sequence: TGTGCCAGCAGTTACCGGACAGGGACCGGGGAGCTGTTTTTT. Translating gives CASSYRTGTGELFF.

In its sample, this clonotype was seen many times. V is TRBV18 and J is TRBJ2-1; D is unresolved. V lost 0 bases and J lost 1, with 10 bases in between. The germline gives CDR1 KGHSH, CDR2 LQKENI. The CDR3 covers 16 residues. CDR3 loop: CASSPPWSDSYNEQFF. In nucleotides, the CDR3 is TGTGCCAGCTCACCACCGTGGTCCGATTCCTACAATGAGCAGTTCTTC.

This chain links TRBV27 with TRBJ2-3; TRBD2 agrees at 7 bases. The CDR3 spans 15 residues. Germline V CDR1 and CDR2: MNHEY, SMNVEV (reference sequence). J was trimmed by 5 bases and V by 1 base; bases with no gene match: 6. Here the CDR3 DNA reads TGTGCCAGCAGTTTATTGGGAGGGTGGAAAGATACGCAGTATTTT. Amino acid sequence: CASSLLGGWKDTQYF.

The V and J genes are TRBV29-1 and TRBJ1-2; TRBD1 is a possible D gene (6 bases). Germline V gene data show CDR1 as SQVTM and CDR2 as ANQGSEA. V lost 6 bases, J lost 4 bases, and 15 bases lay in between. CDR3 length equals 13 residues. Written as DNA, the CDR3 is TGCAGCGTCCAACAGGGTAGGGGCTATGGCTACACCTTC. Translated, it gives CSVQQGRGYGYTF.

The sample holds a few counts of this clonotype. The gene calls are TRBV24-1 and TRBJ2-7; TRBD1 is a possible D gene (6 bases). V was clipped by 7 bases and J by 0 bases, with 12 bases between them. This CDR3 spans 14 amino acids. CDR1 and CDR2 (germline): KGHDR, SFDVKD. For the CDR3, the DNA is TGTGCCACCAGCCAGGACAGCACCTCCTACGAGCAGTACTTC. It codes for CATSQDSTSYEQYF.

The gene calls are TRBV11-2 and TRBJ2-7; TRBD2 matches 9 bases. The CDR3 sequence is 14 residues long. Germline trimming cut 5 bases from V and 7 bases from J; bases unmatched to any gene: 9. Germline lookup yields CDR1 SGHAT and CDR2 FQNNGV. The CDR3 sequence: CASSPTSGDGEQYF. The CDR3 DNA sequence: TGTGCCAGCAGCCCGACTAGCGGAGACGGAGAGCAGTACTTC.

The V gene is TRBV29-1, the J gene TRBJ2-7; the D gene is possibly TRBD2 (5 bases). CDR1 SQVTM and CDR2 ANQGSEA come from the germline V gene. CDR3 size: 13 residues. Trimming removed 4 bases at V and 0 bases at J, with 10 bases between. CDR3 protein: CSVVREFSYEQYF. Written as DNA, the CDR3 is TGCAGCGTTGTTCGGGAATTCTCCTACGAGCAGTACTTC.

J is TRBJ2-7 and V is TRBV5-1; 11 bases map to TRBD2. J was trimmed by 2 bases and V by 5 bases; bases with no gene match: 6. Germline V gene sequence: CDR1 SGHRS, CDR2 YFSETQ. CDR3 length: 15 amino acids. Here the CDR3 DNA reads TGCGCCAGCAGGGAACGACTAGCGGGAACCTACGAGCAGTACTTC. Its protein product is CASRERLAGTYEQYF.

This chain links TRBV19 with TRBJ2-7; 10 nucleotides match TRBD1. Germline trimming cut 4 bases from V and 2 bases from J; bases unmatched to any gene: 5. CDR1 is LNHDA, CDR2 SQIVND, per germline (reference sequence). This CDR3 spans 15 amino acids. The CDR3 loop reads CASSRDRGQPYEQYF. CDR3 sequence (DNA): TGTGCCAGTAGTAGGGACAGGGGTCAGCCCTACGAGCAGTACTTC.

This clonotype was seen ten or more times. The rearrangement joins TRBV9 to TRBJ1-5; D unclear. The germline V and J ends were trimmed by 0 bases and 2 bases, with 12 bases remaining between them. The CDR3 is 16 residues long. Germline-derived CDR1 and CDR2 are SGDLS and YYNGEE. The CDR3 loop is CASSVVKTEGNQPQHF. The DNA for the CDR3 is TGTGCCAGCAGCGTAGTTAAAACAGAGGGCAATCAGCCCCAGCATTTT.

This clonotype was counted many times. This sequence joins TRBV3-1 and TRBJ2-7, with a weak D call TRBD2 (5 bases). CDR3 length: 15 residues. Trimming removed 0 bases from V and 6 bases from J, with 15 bases in between. Germline CDR1 and CDR2: LGHDT and YNNKEL (reference sequence). This chain's CDR3 is CASSQDRRPEGEQYF. CDR3 nucleotide sequence: TGTGCCAGCAGCCAAGACCGACGCCCAGAGGGCGAGCAGTACTTC.

The rearrangement joins TRBV18 to TRBJ2-1; 8 nucleotides agree with TRBD2. The germline gives CDR1 KGHSH, CDR2 LQKENI. CDR3 length: 15 residues. The junction had 6 bases not matched to a gene; V was cut back by 3 bases and J by 5 bases. The CDR3 DNA follows: TGTGCCAGCTCACCTTCAGTAGCGGGACACAATGAGCAGTTCTTC. Its translation is CASSPSVAGHNEQFF.

At least ten counts were recorded for this clonotype. This chain joins TRBV2 and TRBJ2-4, with D perhaps TRBD2 (6 bases). CDR1 SNHLY and CDR2 FYNNEI come from the germline V gene. V gave up 3 bases and J gave up 0 bases, with 18 bases separating them. The CDR3 is 18 residues long. CDR3 sequence reads: CASSDGGRADLAKNIQYF. As DNA, the CDR3 is TGTGCCAGCAGTGACGGGGGAAGGGCAGACCTAGCCAAAAACATTCAGTACTTC.

This clonotype was counted a few times. This chain uses TRBV19 with TRBJ1-1, with D hard to call. Germline loops: CDR1 LNHDA, CDR2 SQIVND (reference sequence). With 6 bases removed from V and 3 bases from J, the gap between germline ends came to 14 bases. The CDR3 spans 14 residues. The chain's CDR3 is CASRGWGSDTEAFF. For the CDR3, the DNA is TGTGCCAGTAGAGGGTGGGGATCGGACACTGAAGCTTTCTTT. The full variable domain, with the rest looked up from reference TRBV19 and TRBJ1-1, is DGGITQSPKYLFRKEGQNVTLSCEQNLNHDAMYWYRQDPGQGLRLIYYSQIVNDFQKGDIAEGYSVSREKKESFPLTVTSAQKNPTAFYLCASRGWGSDTEAFFGQGTRLTVV.

V usage is TRBV5-6 and J usage is TRBJ1-5; TRBD1 matches at 9 bases. CDR3 length: 16 amino acids. Trimming cost V 0 bases and J 4 bases; bases outside gene matches: 5. Per the germline V gene, CDR1 is SGHDT and CDR2 is YYEEEE. Here the CDR3 DNA reads TGTGCCAGCAGCTTGGCGGGACAGGGCGAAAATCAGCCCCAGCATTTT. Residues: CASSLAGQGENQPQHF.

This clonotype has a handful of counts. This chain joins TRBV29-1 and TRBJ2-5, with D possibly TRBD2 on 6 matching bases. The germline V and J ends were trimmed by 4 bases and 5 bases, with 11 bases remaining between them. Germline loops: CDR1 SQVTM, CDR2 ANQGSEA. The CDR3 consists of 12 residues. The CDR3 here is CSVVGGSETQYF. The CDR3 bases are TGCAGCGTTGTCGGGGGATCGGAGACCCAGTACTTC.